This is a list of T cell receptor beta chains from one sample in a study of CD8 T cells in Susac syndrome. MiXCR, run by TCRdb on the immunoSEQ multiplex PCR reads, gives a single entry per CDR3 protein. The table lists about 300,000 distinct CDR3 sequences, about nine tenths of them singletons. The sample was CD8+ T cells from PBMCs. All receptors derive from a human donor with multiple sclerosis. The CDR3 runs from the conserved cysteine through the conserved F or W. The D gene is left open where the match is weak. Clone size is shown for a subset of rows, as once, few, many or a class of expanded clone.

V: TRBV7-9; D: TRBD1; J: TRBJ2-7; size: .; CDR3: CATRDRHYEQYF; DNA: TGTGCCACCCGGGACAGACACTACGAGCAGTACTTC
V: TRBV11-1; D: TRBD1; J: TRBJ2-3; size: .; CDR3: CASSLGYSGTGTDTQYF; DNA: TGTGCCAGCAGCTTAGGCTACTCCGGGACAGGCACAGATACGCAGTATTTT
V: TRBV25-1; D: TRBD2; J: TRBJ2-1; size: .; CDR3: CATKRGDEQFF; DNA: TGTGCCACCAAGCGGGGCGATGAGCAGTTCTTC
V: TRBV19; D: .; J: TRBJ2-2; size: once; CDR3: CASTPPSGELFF; DNA: TGTGCCAGCACCCCACCTTCCGGGGAGCTGTTTTTT
V: TRBV27; D: .; J: TRBJ1-4; size: .; CDR3: CASRSGRELFF; DNA: TGTGCCAGCAGGTCCGGGCGGGAACTGTTTTTT
V: TRBV28; D: .; J: TRBJ2-5; size: .; CDR3: CASSHSETQYF; DNA: TGTGCCAGCAGCCACTCGGAGACCCAGTACTTC
V: TRBV30; D: .; J: TRBJ1-1; size: .; CDR3: CAWINGAGDTEAFF; DNA: TGTGCCTGGATTAATGGAGCAGGCGACACTGAAGCTTTCTTT
V: TRBV10-3; D: .; J: TRBJ2-7; size: .; CDR3: CAISESRGQSYEQYF; DNA: TGTGCCATCAGTGAGTCGAGGGGCCAGTCCTACGAGCAGTACTTC
V: TRBV27; D: .; J: TRBJ2-2; size: once; CDR3: CASTWALAATGELFF; DNA: TGTGCCAGCACCTGGGCACTAGCAGCCACCGGGGAGCTGTTTTTT
V: TRBV11-3; D: TRBD2; J: TRBJ2-1; size: .; CDR3: CASSSLAGAKSNEQFF; DNA: TGTGCCAGCAGCTCTCTAGCGGGGGCAAAATCAAATGAGCAGTTCTTC
V: TRBV3-1; D: .; J: TRBJ2-5; size: .; CDR3: CASSHSYEGTQYF; DNA: TGTGCCAGCAGCCACAGCTATGAGGGGACCCAGTACTTC
V: TRBV7-2; D: .; J: TRBJ2-3; size: once; CDR3: CASSFRGSSTDTQYF; DNA: TGTGCCAGCAGCTTCCGCGGGTCTAGCACAGATACGCAGTATTTT
V: TRBV20-1; D: TRBD1; J: TRBJ2-5; size: once; CDR3: CSATTGGLETQYF; DNA: TGCAGTGCCACCACAGGGGGTTTAGAGACCCAGTACTTC
V: TRBV6-6; D: .; J: TRBJ2-7; size: .; CDR3: CASSSDRQEYEQYF; DNA: TGTGCCAGCAGTTCGGACAGACAGGAATACGAGCAGTACTTC
V: TRBV18; D: .; J: TRBJ2-7; size: few; CDR3: CASSGGTAYEQYF; DNA: TGTGCCAGCTCAGGAGGGACAGCCTACGAGCAGTACTTC
V: TRBV27; D: .; J: TRBJ2-1; size: .; CDR3: CASSLSGSSSYNEQSF; DNA: TGTGCCAGCAGTTTGAGCGGGTCGAGCTCCTACAATGAGCAGTCCTTC
V: TRBV28; D: .; J: TRBJ1-1; size: .; CDR3: CASTEARAEAFF; DNA: TGTGCCAGCACCGAAGCCAGGGCTGAAGCTTTCTTT
V: TRBV29-1; D: .; J: TRBJ2-6; size: .; CDR3: CSAKGSTGANVLTF; DNA: TGCAGCGCAAAGGGGAGTACTGGGGCCAACGTCCTGACTTTC
V: TRBV12-3/TRBV12-4; D: .; J: TRBJ1-1; size: .; CDR3: CASTLSFGEAFF; DNA: TGTGCCAGCACCCTTTCATTTGGTGAAGCTTTCTTT
V: TRBV4-1; D: .; J: TRBJ1-2; size: .; CDR3: CASSPTGLYGYTF; DNA: TGCGCCAGCAGCCCGACGGGCCTCTATGGCTACACCTTC
V: TRBV7-2; D: .; J: TRBJ2-7; size: once; CDR3: CASSLAEGAEVSYEQYF; DNA: TGTGCCAGCAGCTTAGCGGAGGGGGCGGAGGTTAGTTACGAGCAGTACTTC
V: TRBV29-1; D: .; J: TRBJ2-7; size: .; CDR3: CSVDAYEQYF; DNA: TGCAGCGTTGATGCCTACGAGCAGTACTTC
V: TRBV7-6; D: .; J: TRBJ1-5; size: .; CDR3: CASSLAVLSGQINQPQHF; DNA: TGTGCCAGCAGCTTAGCCGTCCTCTCGGGCCAGATAAATCAGCCCCAGCATTTT
V: TRBV9; D: .; J: TRBJ2-3; size: .; CDR3: CASSATVASTDTQYF; DNA: TGTGCCAGCAGCGCGACGGTCGCTAGCACAGATACGCAGTATTTT
V: TRBV4-3; D: .; J: TRBJ2-1; size: once; CDR3: CASSLTWTLREQFF; DNA: TGCGCCAGCAGCCTTACCTGGACCCTTCGGGAGCAGTTCTTC
V: TRBV7-9; D: .; J: TRBJ1-5; size: .; CDR3: CASSAAVIGGEPQHF; DNA: TGTGCCAGCAGCGCCGCCGTTATCGGAGGGGAGCCCCAGCATTTT
V: TRBV28; D: TRBD1; J: TRBJ2-1; size: few; CDR3: CASRTGDEQFF; DNA: TGTGCCAGCCGTACAGGGGATGAGCAGTTCTTC
V: TRBV2; D: .; J: TRBJ1-2; size: .; CDR3: CASGTDMNYGYTF; DNA: TGTGCCAGCGGGACTGACATGAACTATGGCTACACCTTC
V: TRBV5-4; D: TRBD2; J: TRBJ2-7; size: .; CDR3: CASSYRTSESYEQYF; DNA: TGTGCCAGCAGCTACAGGACTAGCGAATCCTACGAGCAGTACTTC
V: TRBV11-2; D: .; J: TRBJ1-1; size: .; CDR3: CASSSYTSNTEAFF; DNA: TGTGCCAGCAGCTCCTATACCTCGAACACTGAAGCTTTCTTT
V: TRBV28; D: .; J: TRBJ2-5; size: .; CDR3: CASSRPTDSLYQETQYF; DNA: TGTGCCAGCAGTCGACCGACGGACAGTTTATACCAAGAGACCCAGTACTTC
V: TRBV18; D: .; J: TRBJ2-1; size: .; CDR3: CASSPPPTNKADEQFF; DNA: TGTGCCAGCTCACCACCGCCGACAAACAAGGCCGATGAGCAGTTCTTC
V: TRBV12-3/TRBV12-4; D: .; J: TRBJ1-5; size: .; CDR3: CASRETAGDSNQPQHF; DNA: TGTGCCAGCAGAGAGACTGCGGGAGATAGCAATCAGCCCCAGCATTTT
V: TRBV3-1; D: .; J: TRBJ2-2; size: .; CDR3: CASSPASGVNTGELFF; DNA: TGTGCCAGCAGCCCCGCCTCGGGGGTAAACACCGGGGAGCTGTTTTTT
V: TRBV5-6; D: .; J: TRBJ2-5; size: .; CDR3: CASSFWVQETQYF; DNA: TGTGCCAGCAGCTTTTGGGTCCAGGAGACCCAGTACTTC